The T cell receptor (beta chain) under discussion was sequenced for a study of CD8+CD57+ T cells in acquired aplastic anemia (dated by TCRdb to between 2018 and 2020). In terms of the full investigation: DNA extracted from sorted CD4+ and CD8+ cells had a mean of roughly 3.4 ug, with a range of roughly 0.2 to 30 ug. A CD8+CD57+ expansion meant a frequency higher than the mean frequency seen in healthy subjects.

This clonotype has a handful of counts. Its antigen is currently not known. The input lacks base qualities; no much larger clone sits a single base away. Expansion of CD8+CD57+ cells had been shown by flow cytometry in the patients chosen for sequencing. Every patient had a diagnosis of severe acquired aplastic anemia based on International Study of Aplastic Anemia and Agranulocytosis and Camitta criteria. No patient had received any therapy when blood was sampled. In the study, sorted CD4+ and CD8+ blood T cells from patients with severe aplastic anemia and from healthy subjects underwent deep sequencing of TCR repertoires. In the USA, patient enrollment took place under clinicaltrials.gov protocols 00001620, 01623167, 00001397, 00071045, 00081523 and 00961064. Ficoll-Paque density gradient centrifugation was used to isolate peripheral blood mononuclear cells. Before DNA extraction, CD4+ and CD8+ T cells were sorted by FACS or by magnetic beads.

Trimmed from V: 6 bases; trimmed from J: 5 bases; junction bases lacking a gene match: 6. As encoded in the germline V gene (reference sequence), CDR1 is LNHDA while CDR2 is SQIVND. The CDR3 spans 14 residues, from the cysteine through the phenylalanine. Here the CDR3 DNA is all that survives: 42 bases in frame from base 1. Genomic DNA was used as template for profiling of TCR beta VDJ combinations and CDR3 sequences. An Illumina HiSeq 2000 was the platform used for TCR repertoire sequencing. Concerning the study's data processing: TRBV/TRBJ rearrangement plots, CDR3 size and DJ length profiles, and Simpson's diversity index were used to assess repertoires. Whichever DNA sequence was most abundant in the deep sequencing data was defined as the immunodominant clone. CDR3 amino acid sequences were screened for sharing across subjects and compared with published repertoires and the VDJdb database. Through fastp at Q25 and MiXCR, TCRdb rebuilt clones from the public reads, retaining in-frame beta chains. Entries that share a CDR3 protein sequence are merged under the most common genes and DNA. The V and J calls were not made by the authors but by TCRdb's processing. Recorded for this sample are 200,000 to 300,000 distinct CDR3 sequences; approximately 45% of them occurred a single time. The ten largest clones capture approximately 8% of the sample.

Study-wide conclusions, independent of this receptor: No significant difference in CD8+ Simpson's diversity was found between patients and healthy controls (P=0.060). Although 25 to 30 CD8+ CDR3 sequences were shared by patients and controls, these sequences appeared highly expressed in patients and within the immunodominant clones of patients.

The TCR comes from a human donor with aplastic anemia. In this chain, TRBV19 is recombined with TRBJ2-5; 10 bases in the junction line up with TRBD2. Sequencing was performed on sorted CD4+, CD8+, or CD8+CD57+ T cells (not recorded which) from PBMCs. In nucleotide form, the sequence is TGTGCCAGTAGACGCCTAGCGGGAGAGGAGACCCAGTACTTC. Its translation reads: CASRRLAGEETQYF.